Listed here are 15 T cell receptor beta chains from one sample, sequenced in a study of blood T cells in healthy people across ages. Primers used in a second PCR of about 7 to 12 cycles were a sample-barcoded 5' primer and a J-beta primer mix. TCRdb used MiXCR to reprocess the 5' RACE reads, holding one entry per CDR3 protein. The sample carries 1.6 million or so distinct CDR3 sequences, about 35% recorded once. Sequenced: blood. The receptors come from a woman between 25 and 40 years old in good health.

The V call is TRBV5-1, the J call TRBJ1-2; D is unclear. V lost 0 bases and J lost 2, with 8 bases in between. Per germline, CDR1 SGHRS and CDR2 YFSETQ. The length of the CDR3 is 14 residues. The CDR3 DNA reads as TGCGCCAGCAGCTTGGATGCCGTGAACTATGGCTACACCTTC. Its protein product is CASSLDAVNYGYTF.

This clonotype was detected only a few times. This chain uses TRBV14 with TRBJ2-7; possible D gene TRBD2, 5 bases. Germline V gene lookup returns CDR1 SGHDN and CDR2 FVKESK. Trimming cost V 1 base and J 2 bases, with 15 bases left between them. The CDR3 has 16 residues. CDR3 region: CASSQGLKRTTYEQYF. Here the CDR3 DNA reads TGTGCCAGCAGCCAAGGACTAAAGCGGACCACCTACGAGCAGTACTTC.

Notes on this clonotype: A read error may produce the germline difference seen at one junction end. The rearrangement joins TRBV3-1 to TRBJ1-4, with D possibly TRBD1 on 6 matching bases. Per the germline V gene, CDR1 is LGHDT and CDR2 is YNNKEL (reference sequence). This CDR3 has 13 amino acids. The CDR3: CASSLRGNEELFF. CDR3 DNA: TGTGCCAGCAGCCTCAGGGGTAATGAAGAACTGTTTTTT.

CDR3 bases: TGTGCCAGCTCACCAGGGCCCGTCAACTATGGCTACACCTTC. It codes for CASSPGPVNYGYTF. The rearrangement links TRBV18 to TRBJ1-2; D not certain. CDR3 size: 14 residues. V was cut by 2 bases and J by 2 bases, with 9 bases left in between. Germline CDR1 is KGHSH and CDR2 is LQKENI.

V usage is TRBV3-1 and J usage is TRBJ2-5; D call uncertain. The DNA end is more similar to TRBJ2-7, so the J call may be wrong. Germline V CDR1 and CDR2: LGHDT, YNNKEL (reference sequence). The CDR3 is 12 amino acids. The CDR3 here is CASRALQDEQYF. The DNA for the CDR3 is TGTGCCAGCAGAGCTCTCCAAGACGAGCAGTACTTC.

The chain employs TRBV20-1 and TRBJ2-4; 10 bases map to TRBD2. The germline V gene encodes CDR1 DFQATT and CDR2 SNEGSKA (reference sequence). CDR3 size: 17 residues. The V gene end was trimmed by 3 bases and the J gene end by 5 bases; junction bases not matched to a gene: 13. CDR3 region: CSASPVGAGGRENIQYF. The CDR3 DNA reads TGCAGTGCTAGCCCAGTGGGAGCGGGGGGGCGAGAAAACATTCAGTACTTC.

The V and J genes are TRBV14 and TRBJ2-4; 12 positions agree with TRBD2. The last part of the DNA fits TRBJ2-7 better; the J call may be wrong. The CDR3 contains 14 residues. Germline V lookup: CDR1 SGHDN, CDR2 FVKESK. CDR3 in amino acids: CASSSLAGGLEQYF. As DNA, the CDR3 is TGTGCCAGCAGTTCACTAGCGGGGGGCCTCGAGCAGTACTTC.

Comment on this clonotype: Being one base from a much bigger clone, this may be a read error. The chain joins TRBV9 to TRBJ2-7, with D tentatively TRBD1 or TRBD2 (5 bases each). Germline V gene data show CDR1 as SGDLS and CDR2 as YYNGEE. The V end lost 5 bases, the J end lost 10 bases, and 16 bases lay between the germline ends. The CDR3 is made up of 12 amino acids. The CDR3 protein is CASSFDEGIQYF. In nucleotides, the CDR3 is TGTGCCAGCAGTTTCGACGAGGGGATCCAGTACTTC.

The V and J genes are TRBV11-2 and TRBJ2-3; TRBD1 matches 8 bases. The junction had 14 bases not matched to a gene; V was cut back by 8 bases and J by 7 bases. Germline assignment: CDR1 SGHAT and CDR2 FQNNGV. The CDR3 has 15 amino acids. CDR3 nucleotides: TGTGCCAGCTCTCGCTCAGGGGGCTGGGCGAATACGCAGTATTTT. This gives the protein CASSRSGGWANTQYF.

This clonotype came up many times. The genes are TRBV29-1 and TRBJ2-7; 9 bases fit TRBD1. The V and J ends lost 3 bases and 2 bases, in that order; junction bases with no gene match: 5. The CDR3 loop spans 14 amino acids. Germline V gene sequence: CDR1 SQVTM, CDR2 ANQGSEA. CDR3 residues: CSVEGDREPYEQYF. The CDR3 DNA is TGCAGCGTTGAGGGGGACAGGGAACCCTACGAGCAGTACTTC.

At least ten counts were recorded for this clonotype. J is TRBJ2-3 and V is TRBV5-1; D perhaps matches TRBD1 (6 bases). With 1 base removed from V and 4 bases from J, the gap between germline ends came to 16 bases. The CDR3 consists of 16 residues. CDR1 is SGHRS and CDR2 is YFSETQ in the germline V gene. The CDR3 reads CASSLLRGSRPDTQYF. The DNA for the CDR3 is TGCGCCAGCAGCTTGTTGAGGGGGTCCAGACCAGATACGCAGTATTTT.

This clonotype was seen at least ten times. The gene calls are TRBV5-1 and TRBJ2-5; D might be TRBD2 (5 bases). The ends were cut back, 2 bases at V and 5 bases at J, with 13 bases in the middle. The CDR3 is made up of 14 amino acids. Germline V gives CDR1 SGHRS, CDR2 YFSETQ. For the CDR3, the DNA is TGCGCCAGCAGCTTAGTCCACGGCGGGGAGACCCAGTACTTC. It is translated as CASSLVHGGETQYF.

The chain has TRBV5-1 and TRBJ2-6; perhaps D is TRBD1 or TRBD2 (5 bases each). CDR3 size: 15 residues. V lost 5 bases and J lost 0, with 9 bases in between. Per the germline V gene, CDR1 is SGHRS and CDR2 is YFSETQ. Here the CDR3 reads CASRGDVSGANVLTF. For the CDR3, the DNA is TGCGCCAGCAGGGGGGATGTCTCTGGGGCCAACGTCCTGACTTTC.

This rearrangement joins TRBV20-1 to TRBJ2-7, with TRBD2 as a possible D gene (5 bases). V was shortened by 1 base and J by 1 base, with 8 bases between the two germline ends. The CDR3 is 13 residues long. Per germline, CDR1 DFQATT and CDR2 SNEGSKA (reference sequence). The DNA for the CDR3 is TGCAGTGCTAGAGTTTGGGAGTCCTACGAGCAGTACTTC. It encodes CSARVWESYEQYF.

This clonotype was counted at least ten times. This chain connects TRBV5-1 to TRBJ2-1; TRBD2 matches at 9 bases. V gave up 0 bases and J gave up 2 bases; unmatched junction bases: 0. Germline CDR1 is SGHRS and CDR2 is YFSETQ. The CDR3 has 15 residues. The CDR3 sequence: CASSLASGTYNEQFF. The CDR3 DNA reads TGCGCCAGCAGCTTGGCTAGCGGGACCTACAATGAGCAGTTCTTC.